What follows are 18 T cell receptor beta chains derived from one specimen sequenced in a study of response to subunit inactivated influenza vaccine. TCRdb redid the calling of the RT-PCR reads with MiXCR, one entry per CDR3 protein. Among about 190,000 distinct CDR3 sequences listed, 13% to 15% were seen once. This specimen was CD8+ T cells sorted from PBMCs, taken about 5 days after vaccination. The source of these receptors is a man in his fifties or sixties who received an inactivated influenza vaccine.

This chain uses TRBV4-2 with TRBJ2-6; tentative D call: TRBD2 (5 bases). The ends were cut back, 1 base at V and 4 bases at J, with 14 bases in the middle. This CDR3 region has 17 residues. The germline V gene encodes CDR1 LGHNA and CDR2 YNFKEQ. The CDR3 bases are TGTGCCAGCAGCCAAGTTGTAGGGCTAGCAGGGGCCAACGTCCTGACTTTC. Translating gives CASSQVVGLAGANVLTF.

This clonotype has just a few counts. The chain uses TRBV7-9 and TRBJ2-7; TRBD2 might be the D (5 bases). With 1 base removed from V and 0 bases from J, the gap between germline ends came to 13 bases. This CDR3 is 16 amino acids long. Germline V gives CDR1 SEHNR, CDR2 FQNEAQ (reference sequence). CDR3 DNA sequence: TGTGCCAGCAGCTTAGTAGACCCGGGGAACTCCTACGAGCAGTACTTC. This codes for CASSLVDPGNSYEQYF. Looking up the rest from reference TRBV7-9 and TRBJ2-7 gives the full variable domain: DTGVSQNPRHKITKRGQNVTFRCDPISEHNRLYWYRQTLGQGPEFLTYFQNEAQLEKSRLLSDRFSAERPKGSFSTLEIQRTEQGDSAMYLCASSLVDPGNSYEQYFGPGTRLTVT.

The chain uses TRBV7-9 and TRBJ2-1; a possible D gene is TRBD1 (6 bases). Trimming shortened V by 8 bases and J by 7 bases, and 12 bases separated the two germline ends. The CDR3 length is 12 residues. The germline CDR1 and CDR2 sequences are SEHNR and FQNEAQ (reference sequence). Here the CDR3 reads CASASTGNEQFF. CDR3 DNA: TGTGCCAGCGCCTCAACAGGGAATGAGCAGTTCTTC.

Only a few counts were recorded for this clonotype. The chain joins TRBV6-4 to TRBJ2-6; either TRBD1 or TRBD2 may fit D (5 bases each). From germline, CDR1 is MRHNA and CDR2 SNTAGT. V dropped 6 bases and J dropped 1 base, with 22 bases sitting between them. CDR3 length equals 19 residues. The DNA of the CDR3 is TGTGCCAGCAGGACACTCACGGGGCCCTGGGAGTCTGGGGCCAACGTCCTGACTTTC. Translated: CASRTLTGPWESGANVLTF.

This clonotype was counted a few times. The chain links TRBV2 to TRBJ2-1; D remains ambiguous. Germline V gene sequence: CDR1 SNHLY, CDR2 FYNNEI. The CDR3 covers 13 residues. Trimming left V 3 bases short and J 9 bases short, with 12 bases between. The CDR3 region has the DNA TGTGCCAGCAGTGAGGAGCCTGGCGGTGAGCAGTTCTTC. Its protein product is CASSEEPGGEQFF.

The sample holds a few counts of this clonotype. The DNA for the CDR3 is TGTGCCAGCAGGACAGGGGCCTATGGCTACACCTTC. Translation: CASRTGAYGYTF. The gene calls are TRBV12-3 or TRBV12-4 and TRBJ1-2; 8 nucleotides match TRBD1. The V and J ends lost 6 bases and 4 bases, in that order; junction bases with no gene match: 1. This CDR3 spans 12 amino acids.

The rearrangement links TRBV7-6 to TRBJ2-1; no clear D gene. CDR3 length equals 16 residues. V lost 4 bases and J lost 8, with 21 bases in between. Germline V gene data show CDR1 as SGHVS and CDR2 as FNYEAQ. CDR3 residues: CASSSPDGRVNDEQFF. CDR3 sequence (DNA): TGTGCCAGCAGCTCACCGGACGGCCGGGTCAATGATGAGCAGTTCTTC. The entire variable domain, with the rest obtained from reference TRBV7-6 and TRBJ2-1, is as follows: GAGVSQSPRYKVTKRGQDVALRCDPISGHVSLYWYRQALGQGPEFLTYFNYEAQQDKSGLPNDRFSAERPEGSISTLTIQRTEQRDSAMYRCASSSPDGRVNDEQFFGPGTRLTVL.

The chain has TRBV19 and TRBJ2-7; 8 positions match TRBD2. The CDR3 sequence is 14 residues long. Germline CDR1 LNHDA, CDR2 SQIVND (reference sequence). Trimming took 8 bases from V and 3 from J; bases not matched to a gene: 9. In DNA, the CDR3 is TGTGCCAGTCGTTTGGCGGGAGGAGACTACGAGCAGTACTTC. Translated: CASRLAGGDYEQYF.

The chain has TRBV14 and TRBJ2-3, with no clear D. V was clipped by 5 bases and J by 2 bases, with 8 bases between them. From germline, CDR1 is SGHDN and CDR2 FVKESK. The CDR3 spans 13 residues. In nucleotides, the CDR3 is TGTGCCAGCAGCTCTCTTAACACAGATACGCAGTATTTT. It encodes CASSSLNTDTQYF.

At least ten counts were recorded for this clonotype. V and J are TRBV6-6 and TRBJ1-5; D gene unclear. Trimming pared 0 bases from V and 7 bases from J, leaving 7 bases between. The CDR3 loop spans 13 amino acids. Germline lookup yields CDR1 MNHNY and CDR2 SVGAGI (reference sequence). The DNA for the CDR3 is TGTGCCAGCAGTTACTCAGCGGGCCAGCCCCAGCATTTT. This gives the protein CASSYSAGQPQHF.

This clonotype appeared a few times. The rearrangement links TRBV28 to TRBJ1-5; D may be TRBD1 (5 bases). V lost 3 bases to trimming and J lost 4 bases, with 13 bases between them. CDR3 length: 15 residues. CDR1 and CDR2 from the germline V gene are MDHEN and SYDVKM. CDR3 loop: CASSFKGRGNQPQHF. The CDR3 nucleotides read TGTGCCAGCAGTTTTAAGGGGAGGGGAAATCAGCCCCAGCATTTT.

This chain links TRBV10-1 with TRBJ2-3, with D hard to call. The length of the CDR3 is 12 residues. Germline assignment: CDR1 WNHNN and CDR2 SYGVQD (reference sequence). V was trimmed by 0 bases and J by 4 bases, leaving 2 bases between them. CDR3 DNA sequence: TGCGCCAGCAGTGAGTCGGCAGATACGCAGTATTTT. It codes for CASSESADTQYF.

This clonotype was observed a handful of times. The V call is TRBV7-3, the J call TRBJ2-3; TRBD2 agrees at 13 bases. There are 15 residues in the CDR3. Germline V gene data show CDR1 as SGHTA and CDR2 as FQGTGA. Unmatched junction bases numbered 3, after V lost 5 bases and J lost 4 bases. In DNA, the CDR3 is TGTGCCAGCAGCCCTACTAGCGGGGGGGCAGATACGCAGTATTTT. Translating gives CASSPTSGGADTQYF.

This clonotype was picked up many times. J is TRBJ1-1 and V is TRBV6-6; D remains ambiguous. Looked up from germline, CDR1 is MNHNY and CDR2 is SVGAGI (reference sequence). The CDR3 has 13 residues. Trimming removed 5 bases at V and 6 bases at J, with 13 bases between. The DNA for the CDR3 is TGTGCCAGCAGTCATAACAGTCTGGCTGAAGCTTTCTTT. Its protein product is CASSHNSLAEAFF.

V is TRBV24-1 and J is TRBJ2-4; D gene unclear. The CDR3 covers 15 residues. V lost 4 bases and J lost 1, with 10 bases in between. Per germline, CDR1 KGHDR and CDR2 SFDVKD. CDR3: CATSESSLAKNIQYF. As DNA, the CDR3 is TGTGCCACCAGTGAAAGTTCCCTCGCCAAAAACATTCAGTACTTC.

This chain uses TRBV7-9 with TRBJ2-5, with a possible D match to TRBD2 (5 bases). Trimming left V 0 bases short and J 5 bases short, with 16 bases between. Germline-derived CDR1 and CDR2 are SEHNR and FQNEAQ (reference sequence). The CDR3 loop spans 16 amino acids. CDR3: CASSLAVRAPEETQYF. In nucleotides, the CDR3 is TGTGCCAGCAGCTTAGCGGTGAGGGCTCCAGAGGAGACCCAGTACTTC.

This sequence joins TRBV7-8 and TRBJ2-1; 8 nucleotides align to TRBD1. Germline values: CDR1 SGHVS, CDR2 FQNEAQ. Trimming removed 1 base from V and 0 bases from J; junction bases left unmatched: 8. The CDR3 extends over 18 amino acids. Written as DNA, the CDR3 is TGTGCCAGCAGCTTAGAATGGAGGACAGGGAGCTCCTACAATGAGCAGTTCTTC. Its translation: CASSLEWRTGSSYNEQFF.

The chain uses TRBV12-3 or TRBV12-4 and TRBJ1-6, with 7 bases identical to TRBD1. The CDR3 spans 14 residues. After removal of 4 bases from V and 6 bases from J, the junction contained 3 bases not matched to a gene. Here the CDR3 DNA reads TGTGCCAGCAGTTCGACAGGGCCTAATTCACCCCTCCACTTT. This translates into CASSSTGPNSPLHF.